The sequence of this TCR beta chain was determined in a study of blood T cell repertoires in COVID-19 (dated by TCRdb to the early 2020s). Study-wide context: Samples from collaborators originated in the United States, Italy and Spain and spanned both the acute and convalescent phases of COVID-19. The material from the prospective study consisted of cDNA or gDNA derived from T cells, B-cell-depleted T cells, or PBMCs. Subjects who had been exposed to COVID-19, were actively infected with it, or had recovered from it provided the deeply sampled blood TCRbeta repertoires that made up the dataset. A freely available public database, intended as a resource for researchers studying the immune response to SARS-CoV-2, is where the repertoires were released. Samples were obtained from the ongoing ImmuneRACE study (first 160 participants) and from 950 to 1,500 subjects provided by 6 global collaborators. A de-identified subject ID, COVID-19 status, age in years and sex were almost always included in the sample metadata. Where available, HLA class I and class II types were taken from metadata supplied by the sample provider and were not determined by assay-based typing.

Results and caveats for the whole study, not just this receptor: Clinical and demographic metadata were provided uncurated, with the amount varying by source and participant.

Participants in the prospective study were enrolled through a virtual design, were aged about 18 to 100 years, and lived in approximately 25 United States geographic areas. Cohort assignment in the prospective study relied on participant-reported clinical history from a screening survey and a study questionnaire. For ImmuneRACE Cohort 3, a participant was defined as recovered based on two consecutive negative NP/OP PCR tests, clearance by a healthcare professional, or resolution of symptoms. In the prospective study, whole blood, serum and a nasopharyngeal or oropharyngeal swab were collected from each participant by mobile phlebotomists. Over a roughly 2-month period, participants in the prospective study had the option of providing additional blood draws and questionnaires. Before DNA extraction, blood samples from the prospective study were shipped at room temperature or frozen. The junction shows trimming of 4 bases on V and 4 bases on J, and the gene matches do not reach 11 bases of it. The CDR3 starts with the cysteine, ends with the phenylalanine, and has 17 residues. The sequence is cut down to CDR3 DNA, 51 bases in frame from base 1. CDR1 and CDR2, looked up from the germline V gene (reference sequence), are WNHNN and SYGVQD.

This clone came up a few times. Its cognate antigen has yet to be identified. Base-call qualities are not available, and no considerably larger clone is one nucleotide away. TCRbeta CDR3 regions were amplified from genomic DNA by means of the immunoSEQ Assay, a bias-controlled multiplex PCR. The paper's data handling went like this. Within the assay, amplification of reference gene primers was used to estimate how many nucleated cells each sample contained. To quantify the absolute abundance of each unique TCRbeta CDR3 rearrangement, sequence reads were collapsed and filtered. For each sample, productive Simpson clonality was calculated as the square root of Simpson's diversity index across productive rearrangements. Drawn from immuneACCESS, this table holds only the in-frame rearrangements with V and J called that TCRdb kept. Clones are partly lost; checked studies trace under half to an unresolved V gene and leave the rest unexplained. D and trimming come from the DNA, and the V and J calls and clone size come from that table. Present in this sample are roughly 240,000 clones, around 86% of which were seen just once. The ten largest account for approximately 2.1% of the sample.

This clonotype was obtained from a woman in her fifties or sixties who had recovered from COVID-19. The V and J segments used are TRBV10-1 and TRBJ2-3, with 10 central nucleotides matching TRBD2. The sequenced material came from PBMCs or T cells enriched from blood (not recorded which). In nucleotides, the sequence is TGCGCCAGCAGTGGTCTGGGGGCTAGCGGGGGAGCAGATACGCAGTATTTT. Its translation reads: CASSGLGASGGADTQYF.